Listed below are T cell receptor beta chains from one sample, sequenced in a study of blood T cell repertoires in COVID-19. Repertoires were generated with immunoSEQ multiplex PCR, while TCRdb's copy carries only in-frame clones and drops some. The sample comprises roughly 200,000 clones, around 79% of which are singletons, and 13% rests with the top ten. Input material: peripheral blood. Every receptor here comes from a man aged 50-59 years who had recovered from COVID-19. Both conserved end residues are part of each CDR3. The order of the fields is clone size, V gene, CDR3 protein. Clone sizes are given selectively: once, few, many, or a class where the clone is expanded.

clone_size: few
v_call: TRBV2
cdr3_aa: CASSWEGWDSSRGEDEKLFF

clone_size: few
v_call: TRBV27
cdr3_aa: CASSSPQGLEAFF

clone_size: NA
v_call: TRBV7-3
cdr3_aa: CASSFSGVGANVLTF

clone_size: NA
v_call: TRBV11-3
cdr3_aa: CASSLGPGLAGDEQYF

clone_size: once
v_call: TRBV14
cdr3_aa: CASSQMGQGAMGTEAFF

clone_size: NA
v_call: TRBV24-1
cdr3_aa: CATSGGHSNQPQHF

clone_size: NA
v_call: TRBV19
cdr3_aa: CASSIDQLDTQYF

clone_size: NA
v_call: TRBV5-1
cdr3_aa: CASRQTSGSFAGELFF

clone_size: NA
v_call: TRBV30
cdr3_aa: CAWKRLAGGGYEQYF

clone_size: NA
v_call: TRBV13
cdr3_aa: CASSLAEVTGDYGYTF

clone_size: NA
v_call: TRBV24-1
cdr3_aa: CATSPSGPYNNEQFF

clone_size: once
v_call: TRBV10-3
cdr3_aa: CAITRGGGYEQYF

clone_size: NA
v_call: TRBV12-3/TRBV12-4
cdr3_aa: CASSFQGHYGYTF

clone_size: NA
v_call: TRBV7-2
cdr3_aa: CASSRTQPISGNTIYF

clone_size: NA
v_call: TRBV7-9
cdr3_aa: CASSLGTSNYGYTF

clone_size: NA
v_call: TRBV20-1
cdr3_aa: CSASGGLAGVWINEQFF

clone_size: NA
v_call: TRBV2
cdr3_aa: CASRRDGNEQFF

clone_size: NA
v_call: TRBV7-3
cdr3_aa: CASSLGGSLSEAFF

clone_size: NA
v_call: TRBV5-1
cdr3_aa: CASSLLRGSRTDTQYF

clone_size: NA
v_call: TRBV5-6
cdr3_aa: CASRMRVDYGYTF

clone_size: NA
v_call: TRBV4-2
cdr3_aa: CASSQEAGREGNIQYF

clone_size: NA
v_call: TRBV28
cdr3_aa: CASSRRQGLSSEAFF

clone_size: NA
v_call: TRBV27
cdr3_aa: CASSLRGTGFYGYTF

clone_size: NA
v_call: TRBV21-1
cdr3_aa: CASTQTLRDREVDTQYF